One sample yielded the 17 T cell receptor beta chains listed below, sequenced in a study of blood T cell repertoires in COVID-19 (dated by TCRdb to between 2020 and 2021). Preparation of the library involved the immunoSEQ multiplex PCR assay. Imported from immuneACCESS, the table was reduced by TCRdb to in-frame sequences with V and J called. These copies leave out some clones; in studies compared against another copy, an unresolved V gene accounts for under half, and the cause of the remainder is not known. This sample has about 310,000 clones in its table, and nearly 90% of those were observed once. The ten largest clones add up to around 0.93% of the sample. Sequencing was carried out using peripheral blood. The origin of the receptors is a woman aged 35 to 49 with COVID-19, enrolled during active disease.

V usage is TRBV19 and J usage is TRBJ1-5; 7 nucleotides agree with TRBD1. Germline V gene data show CDR1 as LNHDA and CDR2 as SQIVND (reference sequence). Trimming took 7 bases from V and 3 from J; bases not matched to a gene: 6. CDR3 length: 14 amino acids. The CDR3 sequence is CASTPTGSNQPQHF. CDR3 DNA sequence: TGTGCCAGTACTCCGACAGGGTCCAATCAGCCCCAGCATTTT.

This clone was seen a handful of times. The chain employs TRBV7-2 and TRBJ2-1; D possibly corresponds to TRBD2 (5 bases). This CDR3 comprises 14 residues. Germline loops: CDR1 SGHTA, CDR2 FQGNSA. V dropped 5 bases and J dropped 2 bases, with 10 bases sitting between them. The CDR3 region is CASSASGAYNEQFF. In nucleotides, the CDR3 is TGTGCCAGCAGCGCATCCGGGGCCTACAATGAGCAGTTCTTC. The variable domain in full, completed from reference TRBV7-2 and TRBJ2-1, reads GAGVSQSPSNKVTEKGKDVELRCDPISGHTALYWYRQSLGQGLEFLIYFQGNSAPDKSGLPSDRFSAERTGGSVSTLTIQRTQQEDSAVYLCASSASGAYNEQFFGPGTRLTVL.

This clone has a single count. The chain is built from TRBV30 and TRBJ2-3; TRBD1 agrees at 7 bases. CDR3 length equals 13 residues. In germline, CDR1 is GTSNPN, CDR2 SVGIG (reference sequence). V trimming: 7 bases; J trimming: 2 bases; junction bases outside the gene matches: 6. This CDR3 is CALNRGFTDTQYF. The CDR3 DNA sequence: TGTGCCTTAAACAGGGGTTTCACAGATACGCAGTATTTT. Together with reference TRBV30 and TRBJ2-3, the CDR3 gives the full variable domain: SQTIHQWPATLVQPVGSPLSLECTVEGTSNPNLYWYRQAAGRGLQLLFYSVGIGQISSEVPQNLSASRPQDRQFILSSKKLLLSDSGFYLCALNRGFTDTQYFGPGTRLTVL.

The chain couples TRBV11-3 to TRBJ1-4; D might be TRBD1 (6 bases). This CDR3 spans 17 amino acids. V lost 5 bases and J lost 4, with 20 bases in between. The germline V gene has CDR1 SGHNT and CDR2 YENEEA. Written as DNA, the CDR3 is TGTGCCAGCAGCCCCCCCCCAGGGGCTGCGGGTAATGAAAAACTGTTTTTT. As protein: CASSPPPGAAGNEKLFF. The full variable domain, with the rest looked up from reference TRBV11-3 and TRBJ1-4, is EAGVVQSPRYKIIEKKQPVAFWCNPISGHNTLYWYLQNLGQGPELLIRYENEEAVDDSQLPKDRFSAERLKGVDSTLKIQPAELGDSAVYLCASSPPPGAAGNEKLFFGSGTQLSVL.

This clone showed up just a few times. The same CDR3 also results from other DNA sequences found in this sample. The V call is TRBV27, the J call TRBJ2-1; 12 bases are shared with TRBD2. CDR3 length: 13 amino acids. The germline gives CDR1 MNHEY, CDR2 SMNVEV (reference sequence). J gave up 6 bases and V 6 bases, and 0 bases lay outside the gene matches. CDR3 DNA: TGTGCCAGCAGACTAGCGGGAGGCAATGAGCAGTTCTTC. Its translation: CASRLAGGNEQFF.

V gene TRBV29-1 combines with J gene TRBJ2-1; 8 bases fit TRBD2. Trimming cost V 3 bases and J 4 bases; bases outside gene matches: 8. Per germline, CDR1 SQVTM and CDR2 ANQGSEA. The CDR3 is 15 residues long. CDR3 sequence reads: CSVDFKREWYNEQFF. The CDR3 nucleotides are TGCAGCGTTGACTTTAAGCGGGAGTGGTACAATGAGCAGTTCTTC.

This clone was seen only once. J is TRBJ2-4 and V is TRBV19; 8 nucleotides line up with TRBD2. J lost 9 bases, V lost 0 bases, and 10 bases had no gene match. CDR3 length equals 16 residues. The germline CDR1 and CDR2 sequences are LNHDA and SQIVND (reference sequence). The CDR3 reads CASSIDGGLARTIQYF. CDR3 coding DNA: TGTGCCAGTAGTATAGATGGCGGACTAGCAAGGACCATTCAGTACTTC.

This clone was seen only a few times. The same CDR3 is also encoded by other DNA sequences in this sample. The chain uses TRBV4-3 and TRBJ1-2; D gene uncertain. The germline V gene has CDR1 LGHNA and CDR2 YSLEER. There are 13 residues in the CDR3. V was shortened by 2 bases and J by 5 bases, with 9 bases between the two germline ends. The CDR3 here is CASSQRGAYGYTF. The CDR3 DNA sequence: TGCGCCAGCAGCCAACGGGGTGCATATGGCTACACCTTC.

This clone occurred once. The J gene is TRBJ2-1, the V gene TRBV25-1; 11 positions agree with TRBD1. The junction had 6 bases not matched to a gene; V was cut back by 6 bases and J by 8 bases. This CDR3 is 14 amino acids long. CDR1 and CDR2 from the germline V gene are MGHDK and SYGVNS. The CDR3 spells CASSLGQGADEQFF. The CDR3 DNA follows: TGTGCCAGCAGCTTAGGACAGGGGGCCGATGAGCAGTTCTTC.

The chain's CDR3 is CASSEVHRAEAFF. The DNA for the CDR3 is TGTGCCAGCAGTGAAGTTCACAGGGCTGAAGCTTTCTTT. The chain carries TRBV2 and TRBJ1-1; the D gene is possibly TRBD1 (6 bases). Germline-derived CDR1 and CDR2 are SNHLY and FYNNEI. This CDR3 is 13 amino acids long. The ends were cut back, 1 base at V and 6 bases at J, with 9 bases in the middle.

The rearrangement joins TRBV6-2 or TRBV6-3 to TRBJ2-3, with TRBD2 identical over 10 bases. This CDR3 spans 16 amino acids. Germline lookup yields CDR1 MNHEY and CDR2 SVGEGT. The V segment lost 4 bases and the J segment 5 bases; nucleotides outside the gene matches: 9. The CDR3, as DNA: TGTGCCAGCAGTTCCCTACTAGCGGGGTTTGGAGATACGCAGTATTTT. Its protein product is CASSSLLAGFGDTQYF.

The rearrangement links TRBV3-1 (or the pseudogene TRBV3-2) to TRBJ2-2; 8 nucleotides align to TRBD1. CDR1 and CDR2 from the germline V gene are LGHDT and YNNKEL (reference sequence). The CDR3 length is 16 residues. The V and J ends lost 1 base and 4 bases, in that order; junction bases with no gene match: 5. The CDR3 here is CASSQGDRSSTGELFF. CDR3 nucleotide sequence: TGTGCCAGCAGCCAAGGGGACAGGAGTAGCACCGGGGAGCTGTTTTTT.

V gene TRBV5-4 combines with J gene TRBJ1-2; 7 nucleotides agree with TRBD1. CDR1 and CDR2 (germline): SGHNT, YYREEE (reference sequence). The CDR3 is 15 amino acids. V lost 0 bases to trimming and J lost 5 bases; unmatched junction nucleotides: 7. In DNA, the CDR3 is TGTGCCAGCAGCTTGGCTACTACAGGGGAATATGGCTACACCTTC. This codes for CASSLATTGEYGYTF.

This rearrangement joins TRBV9 to TRBJ2-7; no reliable D call. V was cut by 5 bases and J by 1 base, with 10 bases left in between. Germline V gives CDR1 SGDLS, CDR2 YYNGEE. The CDR3 consists of 13 residues. The CDR3 loop is CASSSGNSYEQYF. DNA for the CDR3: TGTGCCAGCAGTTCAGGTAATTCCTACGAGCAGTACTTC.

This clone was seen just once. V and J are TRBV7-3 and TRBJ2-2; D is unresolved. This CDR3 is 14 amino acids long. CDR1 and CDR2 (germline): SGHTA, FQGTGA. The V gene lost 2 bases and the J gene lost 4 bases, with 8 bases spanning the gap. This CDR3 reads CASSLDSITGELFF. CDR3 in DNA: TGTGCCAGCAGCTTAGATAGTATCACCGGGGAGCTGTTTTTT.

The rearrangement joins TRBV27 to TRBJ2-1; 12 bases agree with TRBD2. The germline V gene has CDR1 MNHEY and CDR2 SMNVEV (reference sequence). The V gene end was trimmed by 2 bases and the J gene end by 12 bases; junction bases not matched to a gene: 11. This CDR3 spans 16 amino acids. The CDR3 region has the DNA TGTGCCAGCAGTTTAATGCTGGCTAGCGGGAGGGAATGGCAGTTCTTC. This encodes CASSLMLASGREWQFF.

The gene calls are TRBV4-3 and TRBJ2-1, with TRBD2 matching 11 bases. Germline V gene sequence: CDR1 LGHNA, CDR2 YSLEER. V lost 4 bases and J lost 0; bases outside the gene matches: 8. The CDR3 length is 18 residues. This chain's CDR3 is CASSLRGTSGGSYNEQFF. The CDR3 DNA is TGCGCCAGCAGCCTAAGGGGTACTAGCGGGGGCTCCTACAATGAGCAGTTCTTC.